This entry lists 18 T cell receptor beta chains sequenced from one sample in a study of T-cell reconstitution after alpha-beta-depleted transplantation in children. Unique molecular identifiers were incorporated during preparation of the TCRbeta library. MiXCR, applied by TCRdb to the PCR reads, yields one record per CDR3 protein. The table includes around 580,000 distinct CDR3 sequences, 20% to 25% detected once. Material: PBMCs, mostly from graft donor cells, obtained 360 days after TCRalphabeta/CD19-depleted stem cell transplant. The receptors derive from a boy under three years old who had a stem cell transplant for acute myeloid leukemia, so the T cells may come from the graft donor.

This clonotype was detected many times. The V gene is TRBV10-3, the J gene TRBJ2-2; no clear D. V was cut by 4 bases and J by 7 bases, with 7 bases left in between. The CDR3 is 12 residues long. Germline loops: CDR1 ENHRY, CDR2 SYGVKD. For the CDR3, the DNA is TGTGCCATCAGTGGCCTCGGCGGGGAGCTGTTTTTT. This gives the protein CAISGLGGELFF.

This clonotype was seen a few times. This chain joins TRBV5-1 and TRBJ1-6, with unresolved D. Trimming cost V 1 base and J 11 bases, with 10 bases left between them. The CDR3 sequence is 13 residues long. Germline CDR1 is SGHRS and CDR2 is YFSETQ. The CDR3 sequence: CASSLSGGAPLHF. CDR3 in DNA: TGCGCCAGCAGCTTGTCGGGTGGGGCACCCCTCCACTTT.

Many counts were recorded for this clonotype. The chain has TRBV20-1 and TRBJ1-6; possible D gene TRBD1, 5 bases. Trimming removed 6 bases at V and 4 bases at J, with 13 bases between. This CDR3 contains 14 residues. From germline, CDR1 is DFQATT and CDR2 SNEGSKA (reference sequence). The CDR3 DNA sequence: TGCAGTGCCCCTGACAGCTCTTATAATTCACCCCTCCACTTT. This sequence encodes CSAPDSSYNSPLHF.

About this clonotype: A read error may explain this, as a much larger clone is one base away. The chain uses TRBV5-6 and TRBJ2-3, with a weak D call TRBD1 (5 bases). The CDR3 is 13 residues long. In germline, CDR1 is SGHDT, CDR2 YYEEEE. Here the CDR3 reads CAGSLVGARTQYF. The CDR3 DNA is TGTGCCGGCAGCTTGGTTGGGGCGAGGACGCAGTATTTT.

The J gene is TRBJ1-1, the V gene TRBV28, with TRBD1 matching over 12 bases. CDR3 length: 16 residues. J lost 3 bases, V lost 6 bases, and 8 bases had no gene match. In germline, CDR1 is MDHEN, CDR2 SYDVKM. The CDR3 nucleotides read TGTGCCAGCAGATGGGACAGGGGGCGACTCGACACTGAAGCTTTCTTT. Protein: CASRWDRGRLDTEAFF.

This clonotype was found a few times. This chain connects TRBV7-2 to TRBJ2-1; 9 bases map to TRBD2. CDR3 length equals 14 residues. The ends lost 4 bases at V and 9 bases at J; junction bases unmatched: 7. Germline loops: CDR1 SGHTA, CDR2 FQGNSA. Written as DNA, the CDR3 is TGTGCCAGCAGCTCGGTAGCGGGGGAGGGTGAGCAGTTCTTC. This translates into CASSSVAGEGEQFF.

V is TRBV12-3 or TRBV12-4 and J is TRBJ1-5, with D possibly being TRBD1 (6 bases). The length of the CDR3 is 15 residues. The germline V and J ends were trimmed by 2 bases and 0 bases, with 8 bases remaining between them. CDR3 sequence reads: CASSLKGGSNQPQHF. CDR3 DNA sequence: TGTGCCAGCAGTTTAAAAGGGGGTAGCAATCAGCCCCAGCATTTT.

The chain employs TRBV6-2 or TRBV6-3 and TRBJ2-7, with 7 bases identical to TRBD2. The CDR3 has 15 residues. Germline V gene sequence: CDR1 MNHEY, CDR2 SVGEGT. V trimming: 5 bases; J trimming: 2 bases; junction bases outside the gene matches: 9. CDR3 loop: CASSRGLGIPYEQYF. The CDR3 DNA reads TGTGCCAGCAGTCGAGGACTAGGCATCCCCTACGAGCAGTACTTC.

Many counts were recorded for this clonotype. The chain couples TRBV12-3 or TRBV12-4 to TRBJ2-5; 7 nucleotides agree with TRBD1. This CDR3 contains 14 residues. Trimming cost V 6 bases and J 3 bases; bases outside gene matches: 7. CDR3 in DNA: TGTGCCAGCAGCTTCGGGACAGTGAAAGAGACCCAGTACTTC. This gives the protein CASSFGTVKETQYF.

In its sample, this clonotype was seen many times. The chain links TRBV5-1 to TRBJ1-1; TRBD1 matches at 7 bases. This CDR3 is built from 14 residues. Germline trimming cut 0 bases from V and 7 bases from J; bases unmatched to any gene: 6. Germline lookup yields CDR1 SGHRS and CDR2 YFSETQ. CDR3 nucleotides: TGCGCCAGCAGCTTGGAAGGGACAGTGCTTGAAGCTTTCTTT. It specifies CASSLEGTVLEAFF. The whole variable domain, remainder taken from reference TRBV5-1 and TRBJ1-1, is KAGVTQTPRYLIKTRGQQVTLSCSPISGHRSVSWYQQTPGQGLQFLFEYFSETQRNKGNFPGRFSGRQFSNSRSEMNVSTLELGDSALYLCASSLEGTVLEAFFGQGTRLTVV.

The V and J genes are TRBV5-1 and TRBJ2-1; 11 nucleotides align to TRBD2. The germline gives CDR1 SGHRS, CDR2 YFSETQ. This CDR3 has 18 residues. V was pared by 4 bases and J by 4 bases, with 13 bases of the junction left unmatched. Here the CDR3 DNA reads TGCGCCAGCAGCCCCCGGATAGCGGGGGGGCCTCAGTACAATGAGCAGTTCTTC. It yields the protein CASSPRIAGGPQYNEQFF.

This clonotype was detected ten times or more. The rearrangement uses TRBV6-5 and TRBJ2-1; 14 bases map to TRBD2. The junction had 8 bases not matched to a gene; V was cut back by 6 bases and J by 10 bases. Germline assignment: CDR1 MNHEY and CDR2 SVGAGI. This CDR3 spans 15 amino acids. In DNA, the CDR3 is TGTGCCAGCAGCTTGACTAGCGGGGGGGGTTGGGAGCAGTTCTTC. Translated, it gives CASSLTSGGGWEQFF.

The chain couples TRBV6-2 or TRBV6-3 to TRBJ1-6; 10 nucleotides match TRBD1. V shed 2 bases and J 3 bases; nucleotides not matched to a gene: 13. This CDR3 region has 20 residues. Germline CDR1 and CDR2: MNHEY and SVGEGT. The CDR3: CASSYGGTGARLDYNSPLHF. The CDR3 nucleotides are TGTGCCAGCAGTTACGGGGGGACAGGGGCCCGTCTGGACTATAATTCACCCCTCCACTTT.

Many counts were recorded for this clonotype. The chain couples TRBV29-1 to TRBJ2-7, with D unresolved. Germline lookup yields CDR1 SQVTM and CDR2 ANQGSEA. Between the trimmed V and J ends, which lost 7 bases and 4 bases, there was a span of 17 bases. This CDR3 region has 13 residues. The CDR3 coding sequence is TGCAGCGCCGGCGGCCTGGCGAAGTACGAGCAGTACTTC. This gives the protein CSAGGLAKYEQYF.

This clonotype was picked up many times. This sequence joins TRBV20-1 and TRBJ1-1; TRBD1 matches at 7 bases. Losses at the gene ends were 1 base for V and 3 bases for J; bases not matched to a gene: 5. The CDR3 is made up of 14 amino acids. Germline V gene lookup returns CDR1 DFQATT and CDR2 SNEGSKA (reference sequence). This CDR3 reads CSARAGTVDTEAFF. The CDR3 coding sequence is TGCAGTGCTAGAGCCGGGACAGTGGACACTGAAGCTTTCTTT.

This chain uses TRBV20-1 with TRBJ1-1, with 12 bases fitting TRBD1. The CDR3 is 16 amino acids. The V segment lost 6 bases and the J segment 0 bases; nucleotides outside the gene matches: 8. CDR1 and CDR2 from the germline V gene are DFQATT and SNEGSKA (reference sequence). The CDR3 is CSAGGQGALMNTEAFF. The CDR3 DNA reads TGCAGTGCGGGGGGACAGGGGGCTCTCATGAACACTGAAGCTTTCTTT.

CDR3 protein: CSVFMATGEQYV. The CDR3 bases are TGCAGCGTCTTCATGGCCACGGGGGAGCAGTACGTC. This chain uses TRBV29-1 with TRBJ2-7; perhaps TRBD2 as D (5 bases). Germline lookup yields CDR1 SQVTM and CDR2 ANQGSEA. Trimming shortened V by 6 bases and J by 7 bases, and 16 bases separated the two germline ends. This CDR3 contains 12 residues.

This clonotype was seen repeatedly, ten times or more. The CDR3 DNA follows: TGCAGCGTTGTCGAGGGGCGCATTGAGCAGTTCTTC. Protein: CSVVEGRIEQFF. The chain carries TRBV29-1 and TRBJ2-1; the D call may be TRBD1 or TRBD2 (5 bases each). V was shortened by 4 bases and J by 9 bases, with 13 bases between the two germline ends. The CDR3 sequence is 12 residues long. Per germline, CDR1 SQVTM and CDR2 ANQGSEA.